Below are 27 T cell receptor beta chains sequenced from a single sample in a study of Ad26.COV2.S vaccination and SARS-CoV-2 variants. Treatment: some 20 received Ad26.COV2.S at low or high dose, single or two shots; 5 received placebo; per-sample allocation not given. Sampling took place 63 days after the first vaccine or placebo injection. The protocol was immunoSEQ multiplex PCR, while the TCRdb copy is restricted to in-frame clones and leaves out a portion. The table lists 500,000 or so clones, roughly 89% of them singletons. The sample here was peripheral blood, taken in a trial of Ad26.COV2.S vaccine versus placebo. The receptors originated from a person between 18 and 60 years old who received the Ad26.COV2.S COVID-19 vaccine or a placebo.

The CDR3: CSVHRGYNEQFF. For the CDR3, the DNA is TGCAGCGTTCACAGGGGATACAATGAGCAGTTCTTC. V gene TRBV29-1 combines with J gene TRBJ2-1, with 7 bases matching TRBD1. Germline CDR1 is SQVTM and CDR2 is ANQGSEA. The CDR3 extends over 12 amino acids. Trimming at V came to 5 bases and at J to 4 bases, leaving 2 bases not matched to a gene.

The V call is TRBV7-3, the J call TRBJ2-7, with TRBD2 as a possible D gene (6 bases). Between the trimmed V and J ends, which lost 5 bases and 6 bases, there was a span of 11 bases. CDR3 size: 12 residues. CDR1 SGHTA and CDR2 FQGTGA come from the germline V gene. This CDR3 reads CASSLSSVEQYV. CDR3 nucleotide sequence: TGTGCCAGCAGCCTCTCTAGCGTCGAGCAGTACGTC.

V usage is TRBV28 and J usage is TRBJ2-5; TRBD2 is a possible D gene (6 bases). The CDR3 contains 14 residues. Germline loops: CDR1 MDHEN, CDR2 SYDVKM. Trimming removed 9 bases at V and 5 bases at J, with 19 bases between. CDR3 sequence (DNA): TGTGCCAGTACCTCCCGGCGGGGCGGGGAGACCCAGTACTTC. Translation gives CASTSRRGGETQYF.

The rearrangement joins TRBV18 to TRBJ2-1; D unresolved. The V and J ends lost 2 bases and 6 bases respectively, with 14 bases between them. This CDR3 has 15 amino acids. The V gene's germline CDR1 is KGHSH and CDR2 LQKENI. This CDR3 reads CASSPSRIGRNEQFF. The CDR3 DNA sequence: TGTGCCAGCTCACCAAGCCGCATAGGTCGCAATGAGCAGTTCTTC.

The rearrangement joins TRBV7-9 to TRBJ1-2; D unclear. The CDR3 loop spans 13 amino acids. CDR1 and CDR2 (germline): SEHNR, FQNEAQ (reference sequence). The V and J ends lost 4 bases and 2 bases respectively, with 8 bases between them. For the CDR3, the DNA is TGTGCCAGCAGCTGGACGGTCAACTATGGCTACACCTTC. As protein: CASSWTVNYGYTF. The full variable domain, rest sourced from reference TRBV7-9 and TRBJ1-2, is DTGVSQNPRHKITKRGQNVTFRCDPISEHNRLYWYRQTLGQGPEFLTYFQNEAQLEKSRLLSDRFSAERPKGSFSTLEIQRTEQGDSAMYLCASSWTVNYGYTFGSGTRLTVV.

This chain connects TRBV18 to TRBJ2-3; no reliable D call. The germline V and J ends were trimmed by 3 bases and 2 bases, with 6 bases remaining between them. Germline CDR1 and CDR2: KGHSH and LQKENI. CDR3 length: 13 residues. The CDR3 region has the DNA TGTGCCAGCTCACCGGACCCCACAGATACGCAGTATTTT. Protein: CASSPDPTDTQYF.

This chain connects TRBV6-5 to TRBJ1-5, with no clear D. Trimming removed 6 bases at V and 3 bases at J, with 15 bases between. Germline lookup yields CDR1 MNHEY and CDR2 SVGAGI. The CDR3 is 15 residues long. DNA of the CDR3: TGTGCCAGCAGCCCGGGATCCTGGATCAATCAGCCCCAGCATTTT. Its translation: CASSPGSWINQPQHF.

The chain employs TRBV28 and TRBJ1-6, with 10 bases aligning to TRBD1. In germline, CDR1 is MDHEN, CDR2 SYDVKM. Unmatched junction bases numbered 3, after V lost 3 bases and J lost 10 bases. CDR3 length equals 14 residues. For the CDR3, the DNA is TGTGCCAGCAGTTTCGGGACAGGGGACTCACCCCTCCACTTT. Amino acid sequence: CASSFGTGDSPLHF.

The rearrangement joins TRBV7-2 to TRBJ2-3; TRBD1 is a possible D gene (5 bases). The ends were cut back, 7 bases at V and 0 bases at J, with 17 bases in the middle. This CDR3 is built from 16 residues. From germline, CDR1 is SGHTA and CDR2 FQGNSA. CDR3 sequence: CASNKFGGASTDTQYF. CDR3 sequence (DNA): TGTGCCAGCAACAAGTTTGGTGGGGCTAGCACAGATACGCAGTATTTT.

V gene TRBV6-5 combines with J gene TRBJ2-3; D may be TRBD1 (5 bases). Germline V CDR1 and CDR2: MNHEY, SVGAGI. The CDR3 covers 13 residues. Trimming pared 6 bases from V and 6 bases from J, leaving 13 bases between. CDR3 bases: TGTGCCAGCAGATCCCCAGGGTGGGATACGCAGTATTTT. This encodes CASRSPGWDTQYF.

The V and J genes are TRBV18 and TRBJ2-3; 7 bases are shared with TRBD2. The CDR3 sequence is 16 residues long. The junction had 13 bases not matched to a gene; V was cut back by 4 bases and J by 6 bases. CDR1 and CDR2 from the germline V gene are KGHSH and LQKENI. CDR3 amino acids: CASSLLASGGADTQYF. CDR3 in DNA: TGTGCCAGCTCACTTCTCGCTAGCGGCGGGGCGGATACGCAGTATTTT.

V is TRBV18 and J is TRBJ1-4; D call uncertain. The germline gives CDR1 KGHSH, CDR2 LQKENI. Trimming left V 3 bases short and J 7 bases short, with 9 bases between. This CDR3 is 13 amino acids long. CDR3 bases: TGTGCCAGCTCACCTACTGCTGGTGAAAAACTGTTTTTT. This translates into CASSPTAGEKLFF.

This chain's CDR3 is CATSRGRTPSPLHF. The CDR3 DNA sequence: TGTGCCACCAGCAGAGGACGGACCCCTTCACCCCTCCACTTT. The genes are TRBV15 and TRBJ1-6; D unclear. CDR1 LNHNV and CDR2 YYDKDF come from the germline V gene (reference sequence). V was pared by 1 base and J by 9 bases, with 10 bases between. The CDR3 runs to 14 residues.

Written as DNA, the CDR3 is TGTGCCAGCAGTGACCAGGGGGCGCGTCGGGGCACGCAGTATTTT. Translated, it gives CASSDQGARRGTQYF. V gene TRBV2 combines with J gene TRBJ2-3, with 8 bases identical to TRBD1. V was clipped by 3 bases and J by 9 bases; unmatched bases: 11. The germline CDR1 and CDR2 sequences are SNHLY and FYNNEI. The CDR3 spans 15 residues.

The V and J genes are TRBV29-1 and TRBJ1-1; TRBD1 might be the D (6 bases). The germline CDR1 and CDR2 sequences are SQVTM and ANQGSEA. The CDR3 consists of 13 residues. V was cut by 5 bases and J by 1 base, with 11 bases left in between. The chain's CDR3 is CSVLTGKNTEAFF. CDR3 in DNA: TGCAGCGTTCTAACAGGGAAGAACACTGAAGCTTTCTTT.

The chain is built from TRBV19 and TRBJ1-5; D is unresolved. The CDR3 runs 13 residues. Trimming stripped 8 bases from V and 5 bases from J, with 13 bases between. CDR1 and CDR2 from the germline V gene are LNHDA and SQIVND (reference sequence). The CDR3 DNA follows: TGTGCCAGTGCATTTGGACCGCATCAGCCCCAGCATTTT. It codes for CASAFGPHQPQHF.

This CDR3 is CASSFGGSPYNEQFF. As DNA, the CDR3 is TGTGCCAGCAGCTTCGGGGGGTCGCCCTACAATGAGCAGTTCTTC. V and J are TRBV7-9 and TRBJ2-1; 7 bases map to TRBD2. The germline gives CDR1 SEHNR, CDR2 FQNEAQ (reference sequence). Trimming took 3 bases from V and 2 from J; bases not matched to a gene: 4. The CDR3 sequence is 15 residues long. The whole variable domain, remainder taken from reference TRBV7-9 and TRBJ2-1, is DTGVSQNPRHKITKRGQNVTFRCDPISEHNRLYWYRQTLGQGPEFLTYFQNEAQLEKSRLLSDRFSAERPKGSFSTLEIQRTEQGDSAMYLCASSFGGSPYNEQFFGPGTRLTVL.

CDR3 sequence reads: CASSLPSGKEGDTQYF. The CDR3, as DNA: TGCGCCAGCAGCTTGCCTAGCGGGAAGGAGGGAGATACGCAGTATTTT. The J gene is TRBJ2-3, the V gene TRBV5-1; 9 nucleotides agree with TRBD2. This CDR3 is 16 amino acids long. The V segment lost 1 base and the J segment 5 bases; nucleotides outside the gene matches: 8. In germline, CDR1 is SGHRS, CDR2 YFSETQ.

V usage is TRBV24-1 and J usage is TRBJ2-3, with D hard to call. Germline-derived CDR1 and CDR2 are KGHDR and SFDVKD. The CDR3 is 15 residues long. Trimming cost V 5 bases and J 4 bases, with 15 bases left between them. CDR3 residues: CATSVSARFSDTQYF. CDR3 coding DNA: TGTGCCACCAGTGTTTCCGCTAGATTCTCAGATACGCAGTATTTT.

The CDR3 DNA follows: TGCAGCGTTGACCCCCGGGGGCAAACCTACAATGAGCAGTTCTTC. Protein product: CSVDPRGQTYNEQFF. The chain has TRBV29-1 and TRBJ2-1; D may correspond to TRBD1 or TRBD2 (6 bases each). Germline V gives CDR1 SQVTM, CDR2 ANQGSEA. V was trimmed by 3 bases and J by 2 bases, leaving 14 bases between them. The CDR3 loop spans 15 amino acids.

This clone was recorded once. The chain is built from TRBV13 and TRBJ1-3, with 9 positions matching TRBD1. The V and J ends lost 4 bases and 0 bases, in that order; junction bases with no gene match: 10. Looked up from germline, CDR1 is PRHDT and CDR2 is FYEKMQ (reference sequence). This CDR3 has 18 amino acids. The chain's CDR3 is CASSSSGTGTFSGNTIYF. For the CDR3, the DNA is TGTGCCAGCAGCTCATCCGGGACAGGGACCTTCTCTGGAAACACCATATATTTT.

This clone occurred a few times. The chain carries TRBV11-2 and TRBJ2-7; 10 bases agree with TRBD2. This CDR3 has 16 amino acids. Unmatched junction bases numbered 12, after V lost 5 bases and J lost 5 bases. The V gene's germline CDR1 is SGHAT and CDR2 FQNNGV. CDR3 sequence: CASSQIPGLAIDEQYF. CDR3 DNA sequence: TGTGCCAGCAGCCAAATTCCGGGACTAGCGATCGACGAGCAGTACTTC.

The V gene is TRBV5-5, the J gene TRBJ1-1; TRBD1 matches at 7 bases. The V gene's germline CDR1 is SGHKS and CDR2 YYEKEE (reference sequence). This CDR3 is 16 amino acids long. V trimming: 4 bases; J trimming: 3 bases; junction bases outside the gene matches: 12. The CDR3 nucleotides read TGTGCCAGCAGCGTACGTTGGGACAGTGGATACACTGAAGCTTTCTTT. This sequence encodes CASSVRWDSGYTEAFF. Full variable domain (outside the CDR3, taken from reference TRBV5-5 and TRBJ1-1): DAGVTQSPTHLIKTRGQQVTLRCSPISGHKSVSWYQQVLGQGPQFIFQYYEKEERGRGNFPDRFSARQFPNYSSELNVNALLLGDSALYLCASSVRWDSGYTEAFFGQGTRLTVV.

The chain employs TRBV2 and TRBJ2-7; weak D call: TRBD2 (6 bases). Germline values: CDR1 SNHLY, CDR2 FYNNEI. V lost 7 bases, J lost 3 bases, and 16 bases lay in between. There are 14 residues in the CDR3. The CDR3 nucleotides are TGTGCCAGCATCGGAGCGGGTAGTAACTACGAGCAGTACTTC. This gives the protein CASIGAGSNYEQYF.

The CDR3 spells CASSLGGQAGSPLHF. As DNA, the CDR3 is TGCGCCAGCAGCTTGGGGGGACAGGCGGGTTCACCCCTCCACTTT. The gene calls are TRBV5-1 and TRBJ1-6; 8 nucleotides align to TRBD1. The ends lost 0 bases at V and 9 bases at J; junction bases unmatched: 5. The CDR3 contains 15 residues. CDR1 is SGHRS and CDR2 is YFSETQ in the germline V gene.

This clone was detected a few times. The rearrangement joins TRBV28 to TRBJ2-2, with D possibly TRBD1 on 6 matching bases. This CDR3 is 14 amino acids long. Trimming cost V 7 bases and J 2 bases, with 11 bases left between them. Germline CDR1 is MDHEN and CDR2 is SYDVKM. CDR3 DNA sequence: TGTGCCAGCAATGAACAGGGTAACACCGGGGAGCTGTTTTTT. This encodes CASNEQGNTGELFF.

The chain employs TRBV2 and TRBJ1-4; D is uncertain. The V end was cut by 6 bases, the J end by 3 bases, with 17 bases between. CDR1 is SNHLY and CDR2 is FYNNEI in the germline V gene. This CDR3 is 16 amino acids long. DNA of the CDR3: TGTGCCAGCAGAGCCTCCTACCCCCGGGCTAATGAAAAACTGTTTTTT. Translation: CASRASYPRANEKLFF.